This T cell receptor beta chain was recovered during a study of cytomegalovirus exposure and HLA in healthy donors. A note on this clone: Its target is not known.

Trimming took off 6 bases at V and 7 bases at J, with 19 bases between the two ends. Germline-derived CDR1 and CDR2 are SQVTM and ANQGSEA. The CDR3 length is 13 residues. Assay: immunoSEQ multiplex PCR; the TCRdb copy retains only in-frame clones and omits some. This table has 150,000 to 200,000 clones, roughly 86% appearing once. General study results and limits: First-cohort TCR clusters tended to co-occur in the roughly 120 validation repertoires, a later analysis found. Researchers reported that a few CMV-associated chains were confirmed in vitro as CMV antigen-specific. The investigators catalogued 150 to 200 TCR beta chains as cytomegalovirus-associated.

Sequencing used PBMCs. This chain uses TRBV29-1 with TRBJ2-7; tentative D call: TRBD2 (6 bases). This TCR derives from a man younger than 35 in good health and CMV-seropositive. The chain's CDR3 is CSVGLVRGGEQYF. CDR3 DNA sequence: TGCAGCGTGGGTCTGGTGCGGGGCGGGGAGCAGTACTTC.